This T cell receptor beta chain emerged from a study of a mutant IDH1 vaccine in newly diagnosed glioma. Across the whole study: Treated patients had a mean age of approximately 41 years and a sex split that was around 62% male and 37.5% female. The earlier regimen, radiotherapy, temozolomide, or both, was most often both.

The method was immunoSEQ multiplex PCR; TCRdb's version includes in-frame clones alone and lacks a portion of them. This sample has 85,000 to 100,000 clones, with 80% found just once. Time point denoted: baseline, week 1 (first vaccination visit). The treatment denotes: pre-vaccination baseline after standard-of-care therapy. Donors had new IDH1-mutant astrocytomas of WHO grade 3 or 4 (ATRX-lost). Study-level results: The authors found pseudoprogression apparently unrelated to changes in top peripheral T cell clonotypes.

The germline CDR1 and CDR2 sequences are SNHLY and FYNNEI. V lost 7 bases to trimming and J lost 0 bases; unmatched junction nucleotides: 9. CDR3 length: 16 amino acids. This clone turned up a few times. Its antigen is still unknown. The receptor was isolated from a middle-aged man with glioma. The sequencing here drew on PBMCs, taken from a glioma patient treated with radiotherapy, temozolomide or both. The V gene is TRBV2, the J gene TRBJ1-5; 7 nucleotides agree with TRBD1. In DNA, the CDR3 is TGTGCCAGCACCCTGGACAGGACTTATAGCAATCAGCCCCAGCATTTT. Protein product: CASTLDRTYSNQPQHF.